This TCR beta chain is from a study of T cell changes during pregnancy in multiple sclerosis. Produced via immunoSEQ multiplex PCR; TCRdb's table is partial and in-frame only. In the table there are fewer than 65,000 clones, roughly nine tenths of which are singletons. The CDR3 is made up of 14 amino acids. V was trimmed by 10 bases and J by 4 bases, leaving 18 bases between them. CDR1 is LNHDA, CDR2 SQIVND, per germline (reference sequence). The receptor was derived from a female donor with multiple sclerosis, enrolled in a pregnancy study. The rearrangement links TRBV19 to TRBJ2-3, with D perhaps TRBD2 (6 bases). The sequencing used CD4+ T cells from peripheral blood mononuclear cells, collected after pregnancy. The CDR3 loop is CATTDAWGADTQYF. The CDR3 DNA sequence: TGTGCCACCACTGACGCATGGGGGGCAGATACGCAGTATTTT.